These 32 T cell receptor beta chains came from one sample sequenced in a study of PD-L1 blockade in urothelial cancer. Generated by immunoSEQ multiplex PCR, the TCRdb table keeps only in-frame clones and is missing some. The profile shows 50,000 to 60,000 clones, around 82% of them singletons. The input for sequencing was PBMCs, taken around atezolizumab (anti-PD-L1) treatment. The receptor source for this set is a man aged 35 to 55 with urothelial cancer.

This clone came up a few times. The rearrangement links TRBV19 to TRBJ2-1; 9 nucleotides align to TRBD2. CDR3 length: 16 amino acids. Germline loops: CDR1 LNHDA, CDR2 SQIVND (reference sequence). The ends lost 1 base at V and 6 bases at J; junction bases unmatched: 7. CDR3 amino acids: CASSIAAGGRSNEQFF. CDR3 nucleotide sequence: TGTGCCAGTAGTATAGCTGCGGGAGGGAGGAGCAATGAGCAGTTCTTC.

The chain employs TRBV6-1 and TRBJ1-1; 8 bases align to TRBD1. This CDR3 spans 14 amino acids. Looked up from germline, CDR1 is MNHNS and CDR2 is SASEGT. The V segment lost 5 bases and the J segment 5 bases; nucleotides outside the gene matches: 7. The CDR3 protein is CASSRDRIRTEAFF. The CDR3 DNA follows: TGTGCCAGCAGTAGGGACAGGATAAGGACTGAAGCTTTCTTT.

The chain uses TRBV5-1 and TRBJ1-1; no clear D gene. The CDR3 runs to 14 residues. The germline V gene has CDR1 SGHRS and CDR2 YFSETQ. Trimming left V 5 bases short and J 3 bases short, with 14 bases between. CDR3 region: CASRPQLWDTEAFF. CDR3 DNA sequence: TGCGCCAGCAGGCCACAGCTATGGGACACTGAAGCTTTCTTT.

V gene TRBV27 combines with J gene TRBJ1-1, with a tentative D call TRBD1 (6 bases). The CDR3 runs 12 residues. CDR1 is MNHEY, CDR2 SMNVEV, per germline (reference sequence). Trimming left V 4 bases short and J 11 bases short, with 14 bases between. The CDR3 coding sequence is TGTGCCAGCAGTTCCGACGGACAGAAGGCTTTCTTT. As protein: CASSSDGQKAFF.

The chain carries TRBV15 and TRBJ2-3; D gene ambiguous. Germline-derived CDR1 and CDR2 are LNHNV and YYDKDF (reference sequence). CDR3 length equals 12 residues. Between the trimmed V and J ends, which lost 3 bases and 6 bases, there was a span of 7 bases. Here the CDR3 reads CATSSSGDTQYF. The CDR3 DNA follows: TGTGCCACCAGCAGTTCCGGGGATACGCAGTATTTT.

The chain carries TRBV5-6 and TRBJ1-2; TRBD1 matches 7 bases. This CDR3 has 14 residues. The germline V gene encodes CDR1 SGHDT and CDR2 YYEEEE. J gave up 4 bases and V 5 bases, and 8 bases lay outside the gene matches. CDR3 residues: CASSPGQSFYGYTF. The DNA for the CDR3 is TGTGCCAGCAGTCCGGGACAGAGTTTCTATGGCTACACCTTC. The full variable domain, with the rest looked up from reference TRBV5-6 and TRBJ1-2, is DAGVTQSPTHLIKTRGQQVTLRCSPKSGHDTVSWYQQALGQGPQFIFQYYEEEERQRGNFPDRFSGHQFPNYSSELNVNALLLGDSALYLCASSPGQSFYGYTFGSGTRLTVV.

The chain has TRBV10-3 and TRBJ1-1, with no clear D. The length of the CDR3 is 12 residues. Trimming cost V 10 bases and J 4 bases, with 13 bases left between them. Looked up from germline, CDR1 is ENHRY and CDR2 is SYGVKD. CDR3 loop: CATRGRGTEAFF. The CDR3 DNA follows: TGTGCCACCCGGGGTCGGGGCACTGAAGCTTTCTTT.

The CDR3 here is CASSPRSNEQFF. The DNA for the CDR3 is TGTGCCAGCAGTCCCCGGTCTAATGAGCAGTTCTTC. The rearrangement uses TRBV27 and TRBJ2-1, with no clear D. Germline V gene sequence: CDR1 MNHEY, CDR2 SMNVEV (reference sequence). Trimming left V 5 bases short and J 7 bases short, with 9 bases between. CDR3 size: 12 residues.

This clone was found many times. The chain carries TRBV6-5 and TRBJ2-2, with D possibly being TRBD1 (6 bases). This CDR3 comprises 14 residues. The germline V gene has CDR1 MNHEY and CDR2 SVGAGI. Trimming took 6 bases from V and 2 from J, leaving 10 bases between them. The DNA for the CDR3 is TGTGCCAGCAGGCCGACAGGAAACACCGGGGAGCTGTTTTTT. Its translation is CASRPTGNTGELFF.

The chain carries TRBV5-4 and TRBJ2-7, with TRBD1 identical over 8 bases. Germline V gene data show CDR1 as SGHNT and CDR2 as YYREEE (reference sequence). Trimming removed 2 bases from V and 3 bases from J; junction bases left unmatched: 4. This CDR3 is built from 14 residues. The CDR3 spells CASSFSGGIYEQYF. Written as DNA, the CDR3 is TGTGCCAGCAGCTTTTCAGGGGGCATCTACGAGCAGTACTTC.

The chain links TRBV19 to TRBJ2-5; possible D gene TRBD1, 7 bases. The CDR3 runs to 14 residues. Germline CDR1 and CDR2: LNHDA and SQIVND (reference sequence). Trimming removed 6 bases from V and 3 bases from J, with 14 bases in between. Here the CDR3 DNA reads TGTGCCAGTAGCCTAGGAGGGGGCAAAGAGACCCAGTACTTC. The encoded protein is CASSLGGGKETQYF.

This clone was seen only once. The chain has TRBV6-5 and TRBJ1-1; 7 nucleotides line up with TRBD1. The CDR3 is 14 amino acids. Germline-derived CDR1 and CDR2 are MNHEY and SVGAGI. The J segment lost 2 bases and the V segment lost 7 bases, leaving 7 bases of the junction unmatched. CDR3 DNA sequence: TGTGCCAGCACAACAGGGGCCGGAAACACTGAAGCTTTCTTT. Translated: CASTTGAGNTEAFF.

The chain joins TRBV21-1 to TRBJ2-7; TRBD1 is the table's D call and was not checked against the DNA. TRBV21-1 is deemed a pseudogene. This CDR3 region has 13 residues. Here the CDR3 DNA reads TGTGCCGTAAACTCTAGGGACACTTACGAGCAGTACTTC. This codes for CAVNSRDTYEQYF.

The chain recombines TRBV19 with TRBJ2-1; 8 positions match TRBD1. V gave up 3 bases and J gave up 2 bases; unmatched junction bases: 3. The CDR3 contains 15 residues. Germline CDR1 is LNHDA and CDR2 is SQIVND (reference sequence). In DNA, the CDR3 is TGTGCCAGTAGTATTTACAGGGGGACCTACAATGAGCAGTTCTTC. It translates to CASSIYRGTYNEQFF.

The chain carries TRBV6-6 and TRBJ1-1; D not resolved. Trimming took off 8 bases at V and 1 base at J, with 17 bases between the two ends. Germline CDR1 reads MNHNY; CDR2 reads SVGAGI (reference sequence). There are 15 residues in the CDR3. CDR3 in DNA: TGTGCCAGCTCCCCCGGACGGCGGGAGAACACTGAAGCTTTCTTT. Its translation: CASSPGRRENTEAFF.

This sequence joins TRBV5-1 and TRBJ2-1, with D perhaps matching TRBD2 (5 bases). CDR1 SGHRS and CDR2 YFSETQ come from the germline V gene. The CDR3 has 11 amino acids. With 7 bases removed from V and 8 bases from J, the gap between germline ends came to 10 bases. The CDR3 spells CASSDLDEQFF. The CDR3 DNA reads TGCGCCAGCTCGGACTTGGATGAGCAGTTCTTC.

The chain links TRBV2 to TRBJ1-5, with 7 bases that match TRBD1. The CDR3 extends over 15 amino acids. V was pared by 6 bases and J by 0 bases, with 5 bases of the junction left unmatched. Germline CDR1 and CDR2: SNHLY and FYNNEI. CDR3 residues: CASSGTEYSNQPQHF. The CDR3 nucleotides read TGTGCCAGCAGCGGGACAGAGTATAGCAATCAGCCCCAGCATTTT.

The chain joins TRBV6-5 to TRBJ2-7; 9 nucleotides line up with TRBD2. Germline loops: CDR1 MNHEY, CDR2 SVGAGI. The ends lost 7 bases at V and 2 bases at J; junction bases unmatched: 9. This CDR3 spans 15 amino acids. CDR3 sequence (DNA): TGTGCCAGCACCACTGGGGCGGGAGGGACCTACGAGCAGTACTTC. Translation gives CASTTGAGGTYEQYF.

The rearrangement uses TRBV11-3 and TRBJ2-2, with 9 bases identical to TRBD2. The CDR3 has 15 residues. V shed 3 bases, J shed 4 bases, and the junction held 3 bases outside the gene matches. Looked up from germline, CDR1 is SGHNT and CDR2 is YENEEA. The CDR3 is CASSFGGRATGELFF. The CDR3 DNA sequence: TGTGCCAGCAGCTTTGGCGGGAGGGCCACCGGGGAGCTGTTTTTT.

CDR3 sequence: CASRPLQKNTEAFF. CDR3 coding DNA: TGTGCCAGCAGACCGCTTCAGAAGAACACTGAAGCTTTCTTT. This sequence joins TRBV6-5 and TRBJ1-1; D not certain. Germline CDR1 and CDR2: MNHEY and SVGAGI. Trimming left V 6 bases short and J 1 base short, with 12 bases between. CDR3 length: 14 amino acids.

This chain joins TRBV19 and TRBJ1-5; D is ambiguous. This CDR3 has 13 amino acids. From germline, CDR1 is LNHDA and CDR2 SQIVND (reference sequence). With 6 bases removed from V and 2 bases from J, the gap between germline ends came to 8 bases. The CDR3 nucleotides read TGTGCCAGTAGCTCCGGAGGCAATCAGCCCCAGCATTTT. Translation gives CASSSGGNQPQHF. Full variable domain (rest looked up from reference TRBV19 and TRBJ1-5): DGGITQSPKYLFRKEGQNVTLSCEQNLNHDAMYWYRQDPGQGLRLIYYSQIVNDFQKGDIAEGYSVSREKKESFPLTVTSAQKNPTAFYLCASSSGGNQPQHFGDGTRLSIL.

The rearrangement links TRBV28 to TRBJ1-3; D gene uncertain. The CDR3 length is 12 residues. Germline V gene sequence: CDR1 MDHEN, CDR2 SYDVKM. Trimming took off 6 bases at V and 4 bases at J, with 7 bases between the two ends. The CDR3: CASSVKGNTIYF. The CDR3 region has the DNA TGTGCCAGCAGCGTAAAAGGAAACACCATATATTTT.

CDR3 in amino acids: CASSSLDGAPQHF. In nucleotides, the CDR3 is TGTGCCAGTAGTTCCTTAGACGGAGCTCCCCAGCATTTT. V gene TRBV19 combines with J gene TRBJ1-5; D ambiguous. The germline gives CDR1 LNHDA, CDR2 SQIVND (reference sequence). The CDR3 totals 13 residues. V dropped 5 bases and J dropped 10 bases, with 15 bases sitting between them.

The chain joins TRBV7-9 to TRBJ2-1; weak D call: TRBD2 (5 bases). Germline assignment: CDR1 SEHNR and CDR2 FQNEAQ (reference sequence). This CDR3 region has 14 residues. Between the trimmed V and J ends, which lost 6 bases and 0 bases, there was a span of 9 bases. CDR3 DNA: TGTGCCAGCAGGAGCGGAAGCTCCTACAATGAGCAGTTCTTC. As protein: CASRSGSSYNEQFF. Full variable domain (remainder filled in from reference TRBV7-9 and TRBJ2-1): DTGVSQNPRHKITKRGQNVTFRCDPISEHNRLYWYRQTLGQGPEFLTYFQNEAQLEKSRLLSDRFSAERPKGSFSTLEIQRTEQGDSAMYLCASRSGSSYNEQFFGPGTRLTVL.

V and J are TRBV14 and TRBJ2-7, with 10 bases matching TRBD2. Per the germline V gene, CDR1 is SGHDN and CDR2 is FVKESK. The CDR3 is 14 amino acids. V lost 4 bases and J lost 7; bases outside the gene matches: 7. The CDR3 region has the DNA TGTGCCAGCAGCCCGCTAGCGGGAGTTCGAGAGCAGTACTTC. Translated, it gives CASSPLAGVREQYF.

A single count supports this clone. The rearrangement joins TRBV9 to TRBJ1-4; D gene unclear. This CDR3 contains 15 residues. Germline CDR1 is SGDLS and CDR2 is YYNGEE. The V gene lost 0 bases and the J gene lost 0 bases, with 6 bases spanning the gap. The CDR3 spells CASSVGTATNEKLFF. CDR3 coding DNA: TGTGCCAGCAGCGTAGGTACAGCAACTAATGAAAAACTGTTTTTT.

The V and J genes are TRBV28 and TRBJ1-5, with a tentative D call TRBD1 (6 bases). The CDR3 length is 16 residues. V lost 3 bases, J lost 6 bases, and 18 bases lay in between. Germline V lookup: CDR1 MDHEN, CDR2 SYDVKM. In nucleotides, the CDR3 is TGTGCCAGCAGTTTTGGGGTACAGGGCGATGGTCAGCCCCAGCATTTT. This sequence encodes CASSFGVQGDGQPQHF.

This chain links TRBV30 with TRBJ1-4, with 9 nucleotides matching TRBD1. In germline, CDR1 is GTSNPN, CDR2 SVGIG (reference sequence). The CDR3 is 16 residues long. Trimming cost V 4 bases and J 7 bases; bases outside gene matches: 13. The CDR3 nucleotides read TGTGCCTGGATGAGCTGGGAGGGACAGGGTCCTGAAAAACTGTTTTTT. This encodes CAWMSWEGQGPEKLFF. The whole variable domain, filled in from reference TRBV30 and TRBJ1-4, reads SQTIHQWPATLVQPVGSPLSLECTVEGTSNPNLYWYRQAAGRGLQLLFYSVGIGQISSEVPQNLSASRPQDRQFILSSKKLLLSDSGFYLCAWMSWEGQGPEKLFFGSGTQLSVL.

The genes are TRBV19 and TRBJ2-3; D remains unclear. The CDR3 has 14 residues. Germline V gives CDR1 LNHDA, CDR2 SQIVND (reference sequence). V was clipped by 4 bases and J by 2 bases, with 10 bases between them. This CDR3 reads CASSSWQATDTQYF. CDR3 DNA sequence: TGTGCCAGTAGTAGTTGGCAGGCCACAGATACGCAGTATTTT.

The gene calls are TRBV27 and TRBJ2-7; D is unresolved. CDR1 is MNHEY, CDR2 SMNVEV, per germline (reference sequence). The CDR3 spans 13 residues. V was trimmed by 7 bases and J by 6 bases, leaving 16 bases between them. CDR3 nucleotides: TGTGCCAGCATCCCCCGGTTTTCATCCGAGCAGTACTTC. This sequence encodes CASIPRFSSEQYF.

This CDR3 is CASSRMGGLDTQYF. The CDR3 DNA reads as TGCGCCAGCAGCCGGATGGGGGGACTGGATACGCAGTATTTT. V and J are TRBV4-1 and TRBJ2-3, with D perhaps matching TRBD2 (6 bases). The CDR3 consists of 14 residues. The germline CDR1 and CDR2 sequences are MGHRA and YSYEKL. The V end was cut by 4 bases, the J end by 6 bases, with 14 bases between.

The V and J genes are TRBV2 and TRBJ2-3, with D unresolved. Trimming removed 7 bases from V and 2 bases from J, with 13 bases in between. The CDR3 is 14 amino acids. From germline, CDR1 is SNHLY and CDR2 FYNNEI. The CDR3 DNA sequence: TGTGCCAGCACTCGCGGAGTATACACAGATACGCAGTATTTT. It yields the protein CASTRGVYTDTQYF.